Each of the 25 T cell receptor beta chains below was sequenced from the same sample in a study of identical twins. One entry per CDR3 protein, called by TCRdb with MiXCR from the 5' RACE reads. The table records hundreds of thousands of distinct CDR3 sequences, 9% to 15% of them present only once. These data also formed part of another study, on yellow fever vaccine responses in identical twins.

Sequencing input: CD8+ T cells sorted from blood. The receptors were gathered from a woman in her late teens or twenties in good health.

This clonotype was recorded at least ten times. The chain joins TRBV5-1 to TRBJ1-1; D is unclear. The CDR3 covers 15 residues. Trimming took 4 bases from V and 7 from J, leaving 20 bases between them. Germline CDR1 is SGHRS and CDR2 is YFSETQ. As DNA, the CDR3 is TGCGCCAGCAGCGCTCGAGCGGGGAGTCCCGTTGAAGCTTTCTTT. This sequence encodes CASSARAGSPVEAFF.

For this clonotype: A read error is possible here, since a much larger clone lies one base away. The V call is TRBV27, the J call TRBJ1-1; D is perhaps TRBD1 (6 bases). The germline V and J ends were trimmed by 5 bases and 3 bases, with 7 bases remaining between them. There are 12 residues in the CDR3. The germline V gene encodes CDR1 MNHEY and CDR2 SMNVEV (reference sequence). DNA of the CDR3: TGTGCCAGCAGTAAGGGGGACACTGAAGCTTTCTTT. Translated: CASSKGDTEAFF.

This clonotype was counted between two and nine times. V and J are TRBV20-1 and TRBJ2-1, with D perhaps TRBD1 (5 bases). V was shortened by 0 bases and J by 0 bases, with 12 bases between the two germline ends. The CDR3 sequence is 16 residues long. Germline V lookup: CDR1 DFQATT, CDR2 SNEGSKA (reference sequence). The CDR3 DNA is TGCAGTGCTAGAGATCGACTCGACAGCTCCTACAATGAGCAGTTCTTC. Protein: CSARDRLDSSYNEQFF.

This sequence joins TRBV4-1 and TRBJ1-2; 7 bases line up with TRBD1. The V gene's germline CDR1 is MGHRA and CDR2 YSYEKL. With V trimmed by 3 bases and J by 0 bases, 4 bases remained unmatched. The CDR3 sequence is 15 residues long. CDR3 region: CASSQGTAANYGYTF. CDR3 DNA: TGCGCCAGCAGCCAGGGGACAGCTGCTAACTATGGCTACACCTTC.

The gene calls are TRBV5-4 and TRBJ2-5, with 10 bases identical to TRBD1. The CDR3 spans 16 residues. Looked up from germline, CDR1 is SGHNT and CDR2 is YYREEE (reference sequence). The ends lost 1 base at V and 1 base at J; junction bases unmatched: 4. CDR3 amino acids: CASSLPRDRGQETQYF. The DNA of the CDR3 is TGTGCCAGCAGCTTGCCCCGGGACAGGGGCCAAGAGACCCAGTACTTC.

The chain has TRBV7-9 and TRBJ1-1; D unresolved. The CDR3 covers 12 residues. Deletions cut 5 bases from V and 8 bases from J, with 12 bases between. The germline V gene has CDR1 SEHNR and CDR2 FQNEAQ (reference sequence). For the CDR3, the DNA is TGTGCCAGCAGCCGCGGGCGGGAGGAAGCTTTCTTT. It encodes CASSRGREEAFF.

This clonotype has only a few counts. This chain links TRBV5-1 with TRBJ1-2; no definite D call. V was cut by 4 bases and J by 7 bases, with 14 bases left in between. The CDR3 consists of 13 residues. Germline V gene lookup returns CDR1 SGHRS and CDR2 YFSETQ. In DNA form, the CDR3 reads TGCGCCAGCAGCGTAGACTCGGGGAGTGGCTACACCTTC. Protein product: CASSVDSGSGYTF.

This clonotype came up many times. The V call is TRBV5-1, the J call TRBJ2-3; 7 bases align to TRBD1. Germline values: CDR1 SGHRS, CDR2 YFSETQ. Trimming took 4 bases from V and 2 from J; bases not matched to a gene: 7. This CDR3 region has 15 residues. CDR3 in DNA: TGCGCCAGCAGCATCCGGGACAGTAACACAGATACGCAGTATTTT. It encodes CASSIRDSNTDTQYF.

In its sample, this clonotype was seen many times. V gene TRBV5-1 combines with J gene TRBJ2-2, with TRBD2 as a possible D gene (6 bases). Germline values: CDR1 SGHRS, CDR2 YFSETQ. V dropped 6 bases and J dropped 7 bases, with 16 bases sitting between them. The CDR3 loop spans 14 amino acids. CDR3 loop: CASNWEDNNGELFF. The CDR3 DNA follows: TGCGCCAGCAACTGGGAGGATAATAACGGGGAGCTGTTTTTT.

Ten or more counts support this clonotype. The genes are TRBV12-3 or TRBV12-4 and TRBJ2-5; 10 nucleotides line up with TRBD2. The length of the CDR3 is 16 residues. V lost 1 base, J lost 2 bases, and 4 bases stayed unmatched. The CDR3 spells CASSLGTSGPQETQYF. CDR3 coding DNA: TGTGCCAGCAGTTTAGGGACTAGCGGCCCTCAAGAGACCCAGTACTTC.

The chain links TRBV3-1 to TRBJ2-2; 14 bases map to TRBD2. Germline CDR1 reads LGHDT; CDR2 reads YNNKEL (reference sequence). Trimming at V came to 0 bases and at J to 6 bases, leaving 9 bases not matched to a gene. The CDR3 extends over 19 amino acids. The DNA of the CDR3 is TGTGCCAGCAGCCAAGATCGCAGACTAGCGGGAGGGCTGGCCGGGGAGCTGTTTTTT. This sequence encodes CASSQDRRLAGGLAGELFF. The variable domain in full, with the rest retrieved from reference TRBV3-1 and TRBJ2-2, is DTAVSQTPKYLVTQMGNDKSIKCEQNLGHDTMYWYKQDSKKFLKIMFSYNNKELIINETVPNRFSPKSPDKAHLNLHINSLELGDSAVYFCASSQDRRLAGGLAGELFFGEGSRLTVL.

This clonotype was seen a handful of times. The CDR3 region has the DNA TGTGCCAGCAGCTTATCTGGGGCGAACTACGAGCAGTACTTC. As protein: CASSLSGANYEQYF. This chain links TRBV7-9 with TRBJ2-7, with D possibly matching TRBD1 (5 bases). Germline-derived CDR1 and CDR2 are SEHNR and FQNEAQ (reference sequence). The V end lost 2 bases, the J end lost 3 bases, and 11 bases lay between the germline ends. The CDR3 runs 14 residues.

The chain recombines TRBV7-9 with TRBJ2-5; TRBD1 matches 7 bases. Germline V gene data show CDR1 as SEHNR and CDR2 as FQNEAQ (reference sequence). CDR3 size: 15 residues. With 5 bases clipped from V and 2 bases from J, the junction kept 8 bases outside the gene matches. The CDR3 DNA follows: TGTGCCAGCAGCGTGTTGACAGGGTCTCAAGAGACCCAGTACTTC. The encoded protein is CASSVLTGSQETQYF.

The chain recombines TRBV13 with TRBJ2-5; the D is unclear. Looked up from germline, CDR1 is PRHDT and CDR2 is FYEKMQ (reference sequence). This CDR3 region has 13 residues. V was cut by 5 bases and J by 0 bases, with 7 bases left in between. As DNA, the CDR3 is TGTGCCAGCAGCATCCGGCACCAAGAGACCCAGTACTTC. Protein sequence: CASSIRHQETQYF.

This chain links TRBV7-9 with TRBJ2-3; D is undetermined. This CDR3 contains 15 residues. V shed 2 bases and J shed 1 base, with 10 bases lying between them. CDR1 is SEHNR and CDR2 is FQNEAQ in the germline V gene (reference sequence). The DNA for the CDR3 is TGTGCCAGCAGCTTAACCGCCTGGGGCACAGATACGCAGTATTTT. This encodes CASSLTAWGTDTQYF.

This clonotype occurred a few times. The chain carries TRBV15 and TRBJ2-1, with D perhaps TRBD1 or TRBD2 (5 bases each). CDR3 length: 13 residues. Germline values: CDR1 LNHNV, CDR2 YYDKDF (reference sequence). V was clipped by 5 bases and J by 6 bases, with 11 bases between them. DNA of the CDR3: TGTGCCACCAGCGGGAGACAGAGCAATGAGCAGTTCTTC. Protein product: CATSGRQSNEQFF.

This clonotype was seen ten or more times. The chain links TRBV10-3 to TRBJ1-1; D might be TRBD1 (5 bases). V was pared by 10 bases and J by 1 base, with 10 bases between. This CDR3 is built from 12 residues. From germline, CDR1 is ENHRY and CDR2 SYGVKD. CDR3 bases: TGTGCCACCGCCACAGGGAACACTGAAGCTTTCTTT. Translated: CATATGNTEAFF.

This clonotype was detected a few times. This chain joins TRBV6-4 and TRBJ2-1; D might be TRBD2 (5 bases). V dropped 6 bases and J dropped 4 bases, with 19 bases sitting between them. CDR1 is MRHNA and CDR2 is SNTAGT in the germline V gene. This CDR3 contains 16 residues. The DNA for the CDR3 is TGTGCCAGCAGCCGTGAGGCGGGCCCACTGTACAATGAGCAGTTCTTC. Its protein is CASSREAGPLYNEQFF.

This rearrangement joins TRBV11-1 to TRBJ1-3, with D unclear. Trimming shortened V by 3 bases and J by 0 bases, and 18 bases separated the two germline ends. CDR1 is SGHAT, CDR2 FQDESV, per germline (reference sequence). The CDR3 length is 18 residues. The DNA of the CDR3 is TGTGCCAGCAGCTTCTTATCGAGCAGCGACTACTCTGGAAACACCATATATTTT. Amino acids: CASSFLSSSDYSGNTIYF.

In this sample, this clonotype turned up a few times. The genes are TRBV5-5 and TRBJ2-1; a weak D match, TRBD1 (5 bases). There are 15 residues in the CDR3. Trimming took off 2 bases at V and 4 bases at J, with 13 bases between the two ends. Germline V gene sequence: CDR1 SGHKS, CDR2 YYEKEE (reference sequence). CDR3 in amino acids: CASSLLKGIYNEQFF. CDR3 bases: TGTGCCAGCAGCTTACTCAAGGGGATTTACAATGAGCAGTTCTTC.

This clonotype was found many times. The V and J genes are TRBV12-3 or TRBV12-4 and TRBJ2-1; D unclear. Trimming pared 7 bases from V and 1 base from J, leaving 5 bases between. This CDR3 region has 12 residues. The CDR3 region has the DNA TGTGCCAGCACTTTTTCCTACAATGAGCAGTTCTTC. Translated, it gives CASTFSYNEQFF.

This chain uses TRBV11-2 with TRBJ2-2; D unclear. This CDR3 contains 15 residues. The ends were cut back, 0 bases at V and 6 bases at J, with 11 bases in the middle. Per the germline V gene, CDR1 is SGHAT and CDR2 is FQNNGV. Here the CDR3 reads CASSLERQIPGELFF. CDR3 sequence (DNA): TGTGCCAGCAGCTTAGAAAGACAAATCCCCGGGGAGCTGTTTTTT.

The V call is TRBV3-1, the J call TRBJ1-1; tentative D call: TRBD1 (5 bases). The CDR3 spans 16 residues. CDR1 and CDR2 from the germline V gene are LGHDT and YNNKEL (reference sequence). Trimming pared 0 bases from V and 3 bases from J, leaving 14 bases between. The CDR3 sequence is CASSQDRGGWHTEAFF. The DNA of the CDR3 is TGTGCCAGCAGCCAAGATCGGGGGGGATGGCACACTGAAGCTTTCTTT.

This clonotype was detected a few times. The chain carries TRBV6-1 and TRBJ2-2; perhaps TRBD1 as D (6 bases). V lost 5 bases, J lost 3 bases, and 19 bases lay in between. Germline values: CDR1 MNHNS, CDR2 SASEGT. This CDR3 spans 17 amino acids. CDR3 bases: TGTGCCAGCAGTACCATCCGCGCGGACAGATACACCGGGGAGCTGTTTTTT. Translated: CASSTIRADRYTGELFF.

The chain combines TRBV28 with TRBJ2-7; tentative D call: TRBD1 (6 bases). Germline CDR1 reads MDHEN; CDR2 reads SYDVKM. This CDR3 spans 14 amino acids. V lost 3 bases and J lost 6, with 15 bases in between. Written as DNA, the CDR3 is TGTGCCAGCAGTTTCGCACACAGGGCTGTCGAGCAGTACGTC. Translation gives CASSFAHRAVEQYV.